Each of the 32 T cell receptor beta chains below was sequenced from the same sample in a study of blood T cell repertoires in COVID-19. The repertoire was sequenced with immunoSEQ multiplex PCR; TCRdb's copy has only in-frame clones and lacks some. The data show approximately 67,000 clones, about 87% seen once. Sequenced sample: peripheral blood. These receptors all stem from a man aged 50 to 59 with active COVID-19.

The genes are TRBV11-3 and TRBJ2-1; 8 nucleotides line up with TRBD1. This CDR3 has 15 residues. V trimming: 5 bases; J trimming: 5 bases; junction bases outside the gene matches: 8. Germline V lookup: CDR1 SGHNT, CDR2 YENEEA. The CDR3 sequence is CASSQRTGIDNEQFF. The DNA for the CDR3 is TGTGCCAGCAGCCAAAGGACAGGGATCGACAATGAGCAGTTCTTC.

The J gene is TRBJ1-1, the V gene TRBV9, with 9 bases aligning to TRBD1. Germline V gene sequence: CDR1 SGDLS, CDR2 YYNGEE. V dropped 5 bases and J dropped 2; count of bases not matched to a gene: 7. The CDR3 spans 15 residues. CDR3 DNA sequence: TGTGCCAGCAGACCCGGGACAGGGATTAACACTGAAGCTTTCTTT. Translated: CASRPGTGINTEAFF. Filled out from reference TRBV9 and TRBJ1-1, the complete variable domain reads DSGVTQTPKHLITATGQRVTLRCSPRSGDLSVYWYQQSLDQGLQFLIQYYNGEERAKGNILERFSAQQFPDLHSELNLSSLELGDSALYFCASRPGTGINTEAFFGQGTRLTVV.

The J gene is TRBJ1-1, the V gene TRBV5-1, with 9 positions matching TRBD1. The CDR3 covers 15 residues. V was clipped by 3 bases and J by 4 bases; unmatched bases: 7. Germline V gives CDR1 SGHRS, CDR2 YFSETQ. The CDR3 here is CASSSRTGVGTEAFF. Written as DNA, the CDR3 is TGCGCCAGCAGCTCAAGGACAGGGGTGGGCACTGAAGCTTTCTTT.

DNA for the CDR3: TGTGCCTGGAGTGGCTCTCGGGACAGGGCCTACAATGAGCAGTTCTTC. Encoded protein: CAWSGSRDRAYNEQFF. V is TRBV30 and J is TRBJ2-1; TRBD1 matches at 9 bases. V trimming: 1 base; J trimming: 2 bases; junction bases outside the gene matches: 6. This CDR3 region has 16 residues. Germline CDR1 reads GTSNPN; CDR2 reads SVGIG (reference sequence).

CDR3 DNA sequence: TGTGCCAGCAGTGGGGACAGCTACAATGAGCAGTTCTTC. Amino acid sequence: CASSGDSYNEQFF. The rearrangement joins TRBV25-1 to TRBJ2-1, with 7 bases fitting TRBD1. The CDR3 covers 13 residues. Trimming removed 4 bases from V and 3 bases from J; junction bases left unmatched: 0. Looked up from germline, CDR1 is MGHDK and CDR2 is SYGVNS. Together with reference TRBV25-1 and TRBJ2-1, the CDR3 gives the full variable domain: EADIYQTPRYLVIGTGKKITLECSQTMGHDKMYWYQQDPGMELHLIHYSYGVNSTEKGDLSSESTVSRIRTEHFPLTLESARPSHTSQYLCASSGDSYNEQFFGPGTRLTVL.

The rearrangement joins TRBV6-5 to TRBJ1-1; the match to TRBD1 covers 7 bases. The CDR3 sequence is 15 residues long. V trimming: 8 bases; J trimming: 4 bases; junction bases outside the gene matches: 13. Germline values: CDR1 MNHEY, CDR2 SVGAGI. CDR3 sequence: CASVRGGTVGTEAFF. The CDR3 DNA reads TGTGCCAGCGTTCGAGGGGGCACCGTAGGCACTGAAGCTTTCTTT.

In the case of this clone: A read error may account for a junction end that differs from germline. This rearrangement joins TRBV6-4 to TRBJ2-1; 11 bases are shared with TRBD1. Germline CDR1 MRHNA, CDR2 SNTAGT. The CDR3 is 14 amino acids. DNA of the CDR3: TGTGCCAGCTCGCGGGACAGGGGGTACAATGGGCAGTTCTTC. Protein product: CASSRDRGYNGQFF.

A few counts support this clone. The CDR3, as DNA: TGTGCCTGTCTTCCGCAGGGTTCTTACGAGCAGTACTTC. It yields the protein CACLPQGSYEQYF. The V and J genes are TRBV30 and TRBJ2-7, with D perhaps TRBD1 (5 bases). Germline CDR1 is GTSNPN and CDR2 is SVGIG (reference sequence). The CDR3 extends over 13 amino acids. V dropped 6 bases and J dropped 4 bases, with 16 bases sitting between them.

The chain uses TRBV11-1 and TRBJ2-1; 13 bases agree with TRBD2. Germline CDR1 and CDR2: SGHAT and FQDESV (reference sequence). J was trimmed by 8 bases and V by 5 bases; bases with no gene match: 3. CDR3 length: 14 residues. The CDR3 spells CASSLGLAGDEQFF. CDR3 coding DNA: TGTGCCAGCAGCCTCGGACTAGCGGGAGATGAGCAGTTCTTC. Full variable domain (remainder filled in from reference TRBV11-1 and TRBJ2-1): EAEVAQSPRYKITEKSQAVAFWCDPISGHATLYWYRQILGQGPELLVQFQDESVVDDSQLPKDRFSAERLKGVDSTLKIQPAELGDSAMYLCASSLGLAGDEQFFGPGTRLTVL.

The rearrangement links TRBV5-4 to TRBJ2-1; TRBD2 matches 7 bases. Per the germline V gene, CDR1 is SGHNT and CDR2 is YYREEE (reference sequence). There are 15 residues in the CDR3. J was trimmed by 2 bases and V by 0 bases; bases with no gene match: 2. CDR3 region: CASSLGGGAYNEQFF. The CDR3 bases are TGTGCCAGCAGCTTGGGCGGGGGAGCCTACAATGAGCAGTTCTTC.

This sequence joins TRBV27 and TRBJ1-2; 7 bases line up with TRBD1. CDR3 length: 15 amino acids. Germline CDR1 reads MNHEY; CDR2 reads SMNVEV (reference sequence). The J segment lost 6 bases and the V segment lost 5 bases, leaving 12 bases of the junction unmatched. The CDR3 bases are TGTGCCAGCAGTCTTTACAGGGGAACAATGCATGGCTACACCTTC. Its translation: CASSLYRGTMHGYTF.

V and J are TRBV5-6 and TRBJ2-3; D may be TRBD2 (5 bases). V shed 1 base and J shed 1 base, with 10 bases lying between them. The CDR3 covers 15 residues. Germline V CDR1 and CDR2: SGHDT, YYEEEE. The CDR3 reads CASSLRGRGTDTQYF. The DNA for the CDR3 is TGTGCCAGCAGCTTGCGGGGTCGGGGCACAGATACGCAGTATTTT.

In this sample, this clone turned up once. This chain links TRBV9 with TRBJ2-6; D gene uncertain. This CDR3 spans 14 amino acids. Between the trimmed V and J ends, which lost 0 bases and 1 base, there was a span of 2 bases. Germline CDR1 SGDLS, CDR2 YYNGEE. The CDR3 reads CASSVASGANVLTF. The CDR3 coding sequence is TGTGCCAGCAGCGTAGCTTCTGGGGCCAACGTCCTGACTTTC.

The chain recombines TRBV28 with TRBJ2-7; a weak D match, TRBD1 (5 bases). V lost 5 bases and J lost 0, with 23 bases in between. This CDR3 is 18 amino acids long. Germline CDR1 is MDHEN and CDR2 is SYDVKM. CDR3 region: CASSPLRSAGMSSYEQYF. The CDR3 nucleotides read TGTGCCAGCAGTCCACTACGGAGCGCAGGGATGAGCTCCTACGAGCAGTACTTC.

The V call is TRBV27, the J call TRBJ1-2; TRBD1 aligns across 8 bases. Germline assignment: CDR1 MNHEY and CDR2 SMNVEV (reference sequence). V was clipped by 5 bases and J by 2 bases; unmatched bases: 7. The CDR3 runs 15 residues. CDR3 nucleotide sequence: TGTGCCAGCAGTCCCCGACAGGGGAACAACTATGGCTACACCTTC. It translates to CASSPRQGNNYGYTF.

The V gene is TRBV5-4, the J gene TRBJ2-3; D is unclear. The CDR3 contains 13 residues. V was shortened by 4 bases and J by 2 bases, with 8 bases between the two germline ends. Germline lookup yields CDR1 SGHNT and CDR2 YYREEE (reference sequence). The CDR3 coding sequence is TGTGCCAGCAGCCTACCGAACACAGATACGCAGTATTTT. Translation: CASSLPNTDTQYF. Based on the CDR3 plus reference TRBV5-4 and TRBJ2-3, the full variable domain is ETGVTQSPTHLIKTRGQQVTLRCSSQSGHNTVSWYQQALGQGPQFIFQYYREEENGRGNFPPRFSGLQFPNYSSELNVNALELDDSALYLCASSLPNTDTQYFGPGTRLTVL.

The chain recombines TRBV21-1 with TRBJ1-4; the table's D gene call, TRBD1, was not cross checked with the DNA. TRBV21-1 is a recognized pseudogene. The CDR3 loop spans 16 amino acids. CDR3 coding DNA: TGTGCCAGCAACCGACAGGGTAAGAGGGCTAATGAAAAACTGTTTTTT. Translation: CASNRQGKRANEKLFF.

The rearrangement uses TRBV5-1 and TRBJ2-1, with 13 positions matching TRBD2. The germline V gene encodes CDR1 SGHRS and CDR2 YFSETQ. The CDR3 contains 16 residues. Germline trimming cut 0 bases from V and 8 bases from J; bases unmatched to any gene: 5. In DNA form, the CDR3 reads TGCGCCAGCAGCTTGGCCGTACTAGCGGGAGGGGATGAGCAGTTCTTC. Amino acids: CASSLAVLAGGDEQFF.

In its sample, this clone was seen a few times. V usage is TRBV5-1 and J usage is TRBJ2-7; D might be TRBD1 (6 bases). The CDR3 has 15 residues. The V end was cut by 4 bases, the J end by 0 bases, with 14 bases between. The germline CDR1 and CDR2 sequences are SGHRS and YFSETQ. The CDR3 here is CASSGSGDNSYEQYF. Written as DNA, the CDR3 is TGCGCCAGCAGCGGTTCCGGGGACAACTCCTACGAGCAGTACTTC. The whole variable domain, remainder taken from reference TRBV5-1 and TRBJ2-7, is KAGVTQTPRYLIKTRGQQVTLSCSPISGHRSVSWYQQTPGQGLQFLFEYFSETQRNKGNFPGRFSGRQFSNSRSEMNVSTLELGDSALYLCASSGSGDNSYEQYFGPGTRLTVT.

This rearrangement joins TRBV6-5 to TRBJ2-2; 9 nucleotides line up with TRBD1. Germline V gene data show CDR1 as MNHEY and CDR2 as SVGAGI. This CDR3 has 14 residues. The J segment lost 5 bases and the V segment lost 6 bases, leaving 4 bases of the junction unmatched. CDR3 amino acids: CASRQTGGTGELFF. In DNA form, the CDR3 reads TGTGCCAGCAGGCAGACAGGGGGTACCGGGGAGCTGTTTTTT.

The V call is TRBV13, the J call TRBJ1-3; D gene uncertain. The CDR3 length is 13 residues. The V end was cut by 5 bases, the J end by 4 bases, with 9 bases between. Per the germline V gene, CDR1 is PRHDT and CDR2 is FYEKMQ (reference sequence). CDR3 DNA: TGTGCCAGCAGCCCCCCCACAGGAAACACCATATATTTT. Amino acid sequence: CASSPPTGNTIYF.

The chain employs TRBV29-1 and TRBJ2-4, with 12 bases fitting TRBD1. V was clipped by 2 bases and J by 6 bases; unmatched bases: 5. The length of the CDR3 is 15 residues. Germline CDR1 is SQVTM and CDR2 is ANQGSEA. CDR3 coding DNA: TGCAGCGTTGAACTGGGACAGGGGGCGAGAAACATTCAGTACTTC. It translates to CSVELGQGARNIQYF.

The CDR3 loop reads CASSAGDVGGDKLFF. CDR3 sequence (DNA): TGTGCCAGCAGCGCCGGGGACGTCGGGGGGGATAAACTGTTTTTT. The V and J genes are TRBV7-9 and TRBJ1-4, with D possibly TRBD1 on 5 matching bases. Trimming left V 5 bases short and J 11 bases short, with 21 bases between. The length of the CDR3 is 15 residues. Germline CDR1 SEHNR, CDR2 FQNEAQ (reference sequence).

The chain has TRBV19 and TRBJ1-1, with unresolved D. V lost 1 base and J 1 base, leaving 7 bases between the germline ends. Germline CDR1 reads LNHDA; CDR2 reads SQIVND (reference sequence). CDR3 length: 14 amino acids. The CDR3 loop is CASSIGGPNTEAFF. The CDR3 DNA sequence: TGTGCCAGTAGTATAGGAGGTCCGAACACTGAAGCTTTCTTT.

The chain joins TRBV5-5 to TRBJ2-5; D not resolved. V was trimmed by 0 bases and J by 2 bases, leaving 8 bases between them. This CDR3 is 14 amino acids long. The V gene's germline CDR1 is SGHKS and CDR2 YYEKEE (reference sequence). In DNA form, the CDR3 reads TGTGCCAGCAGCTTGGTGGTCAGGCAAGAGACCCAGTACTTC. Its translation: CASSLVVRQETQYF.

The chain links TRBV6-4 to TRBJ1-3; D perhaps matches TRBD1 (5 bases). This CDR3 is built from 15 residues. Germline CDR1 reads MRHNA; CDR2 reads SNTAGT. Trimming cost V 8 bases and J 4 bases, with 18 bases left between them. The CDR3 is CASRWGQPLGNTIYF. CDR3 nucleotide sequence: TGTGCCAGCCGCTGGGGCCAACCTCTAGGAAACACCATATATTTT.

This sequence joins TRBV10-3 and TRBJ1-4; 8 bases agree with TRBD1. Trimming took 6 bases from V and 3 from J; bases not matched to a gene: 6. Germline assignment: CDR1 ENHRY and CDR2 SYGVKD. The CDR3 consists of 15 residues. The CDR3 here is CAIRGQVGPNEKLFF. CDR3 coding DNA: TGTGCCATCAGGGGACAGGTTGGGCCTAATGAAAAACTGTTTTTT.

The V and J genes are TRBV7-2 and TRBJ2-1; 16 bases map to TRBD2. From germline, CDR1 is SGHTA and CDR2 FQGNSA. The CDR3 length is 18 residues. J gave up 7 bases and V 2 bases, and 8 bases lay outside the gene matches. CDR3 residues: CASSLSGTSGRVGNEQFF. DNA for the CDR3: TGTGCCAGCAGCTTATCTGGGACTAGCGGGAGGGTAGGGAATGAGCAGTTCTTC.

The J gene is TRBJ2-7, the V gene TRBV5-5; D is possibly TRBD1 (6 bases). CDR1 is SGHKS and CDR2 is YYEKEE in the germline V gene (reference sequence). The CDR3 runs to 15 residues. Trimming removed 0 bases from V and 3 bases from J, with 13 bases in between. Written as DNA, the CDR3 is TGTGCCAGCAGCTTGGATGGACAGTCTTACTACGAGCAGTACTTC. Its protein product is CASSLDGQSYYEQYF. Drawing the rest from reference TRBV5-5 and TRBJ2-7, the complete variable domain is DAGVTQSPTHLIKTRGQQVTLRCSPISGHKSVSWYQQVLGQGPQFIFQYYEKEERGRGNFPDRFSARQFPNYSSELNVNALLLGDSALYLCASSLDGQSYYEQYFGPGTRLTVT.

The chain uses TRBV6-1 and TRBJ2-6; 10 nucleotides line up with TRBD1. Germline V gene lookup returns CDR1 MNHNS and CDR2 SASEGT. CDR3 size: 19 residues. V shed 4 bases, J shed 0 bases, and the junction held 9 bases outside the gene matches. The CDR3 loop is CASSGVPGQGSSGANVLTF. CDR3 DNA sequence: TGTGCCAGCAGTGGCGTCCCGGGACAGGGGAGCTCTGGGGCCAACGTCCTGACTTTC.

Here the CDR3 DNA reads TGTGCCACCAGTGATCCGGACAGAAGGGATGAGCAGTTCTTC. It encodes CATSDPDRRDEQFF. The chain combines TRBV24-1 with TRBJ2-1, with a possible D match to TRBD1 (6 bases). The length of the CDR3 is 14 residues. Germline CDR1 KGHDR, CDR2 SFDVKD. The ends were cut back, 3 bases at V and 8 bases at J, with 13 bases in the middle.

This clone appeared a few times. The chain combines TRBV7-2 with TRBJ1-1; D is unclear. Germline V gene lookup returns CDR1 SGHTA and CDR2 FQGNSA. V lost 2 bases, J lost 2 bases, and 9 bases lay in between. CDR3 length equals 14 residues. CDR3 sequence reads: CASSLRHSNTEAFF. The CDR3 coding sequence is TGTGCCAGCAGCTTACGACACAGTAACACTGAAGCTTTCTTT.